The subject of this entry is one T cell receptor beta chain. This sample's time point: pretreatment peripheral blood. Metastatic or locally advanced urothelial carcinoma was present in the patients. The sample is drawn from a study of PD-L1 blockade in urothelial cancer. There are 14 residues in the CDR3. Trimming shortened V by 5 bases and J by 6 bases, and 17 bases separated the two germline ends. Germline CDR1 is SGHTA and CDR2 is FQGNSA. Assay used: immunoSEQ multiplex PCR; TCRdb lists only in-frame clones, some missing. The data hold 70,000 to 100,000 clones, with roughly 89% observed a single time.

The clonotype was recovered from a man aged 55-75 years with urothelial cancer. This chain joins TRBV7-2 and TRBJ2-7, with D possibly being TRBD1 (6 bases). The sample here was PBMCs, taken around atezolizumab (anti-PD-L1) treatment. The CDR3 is CASSPEVAGAEQYF. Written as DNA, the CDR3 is TGTGCCAGCAGCCCCGAGGTGGCAGGGGCCGAGCAGTACTTC.